This is a list of T cell receptor beta chains from one sample in a study of blood T cell repertoires in COVID-19. Profiling relied on immunoSEQ multiplex PCR, and the TCRdb table lists in-frame clones only, not all of them. The table shows tens of thousands of clones, with over 75% occurring only once. Sequenced: peripheral blood. These receptors all stem from an elderly man with active or convalescent COVID-19. Each CDR3 is given with its conserved first and last residue. A D gene is named only where the DNA matches it firmly. Some rows mark clone size as missing; the rest say once, few, many or name a class of expanded clone.

D	J	size	V	CDR3	DNA
-	TRBJ1-5	-	TRBV23-1	CASSQSVPGHNQPQHF	TGCGCCAGCAGTCAATCAGTCCCAGGGCACAATCAGCCCCAGCATTTT
-	TRBJ1-4	-	TRBV7-7	CASSSGGNEKLFF	TGTGCTAGCAGCTCTGGAGGAAATGAAAAACTGTTTTTT
-	TRBJ2-3	-	TRBV4-1	CATKRGSSTDTQYF	TGCGCCACCAAGAGGGGGAGTAGCACAGATACGCAGTATTTT
TRBD1	TRBJ1-4	-	TRBV11-2	CASSSRQGAGEKLFF	TGTGCCAGCAGCTCGAGACAGGGGGCAGGCGAAAAACTGTTTTTT
-	TRBJ1-5	once	TRBV10-3	CAISDGITNQPQHF	TGTGCCATCAGTGACGGGATAACTAATCAGCCCCAGCATTTT
-	TRBJ1-3	-	TRBV28	CASAGQGQIGNTIYF	TGTGCCAGCGCAGGGCAGGGGCAAATTGGGAACACCATATATTTT
TRBD1	TRBJ2-5	few	TRBV7-2	CASSLGQGRKETQYF	TGTGCCAGCAGCCTAGGACAGGGAAGGAAGGAGACCCAGTACTTC
TRBD2	TRBJ2-7	-	TRBV4-2	CASSQVGLALSYEQYF	TGTGCCAGCAGCCAAGTAGGACTAGCGCTCTCCTACGAGCAGTACTTC
-	TRBJ2-2	few	TRBV6-5	CASSFQDSTGELFF	TGTGCCAGCAGTTTCCAGGACAGTACCGGGGAGCTGTTTTTT
-	TRBJ1-5	-	TRBV18	CASSPGVDQPQHF	TGTGCCAGCTCACCAGGAGTAGATCAGCCCCAGCATTTT
-	TRBJ1-5	-	TRBV7-3	CASSIQGQPQHF	TGTGCCAGCAGCATACAGGGCCAGCCCCAGCATTTT
TRBD1	TRBJ1-6	-	TRBV18	CASSQDRGHSPLHF	TGTGCCAGCTCACAAGACAGGGGGCATTCACCCCTCCACTTT
TRBD2	TRBJ2-7	-	TRBV28	CASSLPSGKPYEQYF	TGTGCCAGCAGCTTACCTAGCGGGAAGCCCTACGAGCAGTACTTC
TRBD2	TRBJ2-2	-	TRBV7-2	CASSLGTSETGELFF	TGTGCCAGCAGCCTCGGGACTAGCGAAACCGGGGAGCTGTTTTTT
-	TRBJ2-4	-	TRBV6-5	CASIGLAKNIQYF	TGTGCCAGCATTGGCCTAGCCAAAAACATTCAGTACTTC
-	TRBJ2-1	-	TRBV6-6	CASSYRAGGGNEQFF	TGTGCCAGCAGTTACCGGGCAGGGGGAGGAAATGAGCAGTTCTTC
-	TRBJ2-7	once	TRBV5-1	CASSISGYEQYF	TGCGCCAGCAGTATATCAGGGTACGAGCAGTACTTC
-	TRBJ2-2	-	TRBV30	CAWSRGLNTGELFF	TGTGCCTGGAGTAGGGGTTTGAACACCGGGGAGCTGTTTTTT
-	TRBJ2-3	-	TRBV7-2	CASTPITRYTDTQYF	TGTGCCAGCACCCCTATCACGCGGTACACAGATACGCAGTATTTT
TRBD1	TRBJ1-5	-	TRBV19	CASSTDGQGYQPQHF	TGTGCCAGTAGTACTGATGGACAGGGGTATCAGCCCCAGCATTTT
-	TRBJ2-7	-	TRBV29-1	CSVFGAPRTYEQYF	TGCAGCGTTTTTGGGGCGCCGAGAACCTACGAGCAGTACTTC
TRBD1	TRBJ2-5	-	TRBV5-1	CASSPTGNQETQYF	TGCGCCAGCAGCCCGACAGGGAACCAAGAGACCCAGTACTTC
TRBD1	TRBJ1-2	-	TRBV6-5	CASSQLGQGKRYTF	TGTGCCAGCAGCCAATTGGGACAGGGGAAGCGCTACACCTTC
-	TRBJ1-4	-	TRBV3-1/TRBV3-2	CASTQGATNEKLFF	TGTGCCAGCACCCAGGGAGCAACTAATGAAAAACTGTTTTTT
-	TRBJ1-2	-	TRBV12-3/TRBV12-4	CASSAQGTFGYTF	TGTGCCAGCAGTGCACAGGGTACGTTTGGCTACACCTTC
-	TRBJ2-1	-	TRBV27	CASSFVGGLGQSEQFF	TGTGCCAGCAGTTTTGTGGGGGGGCTGGGACAAAGTGAGCAGTTCTTC
TRBD2	TRBJ2-2	once	TRBV5-1	CASKQLAGGGGELFF	TGCGCCAGCAAACAACTAGCGGGAGGAGGCGGGGAGCTGTTTTTT
TRBD2	TRBJ2-1	few	TRBV4-3	CASSQETPSGVTFYNEQFF	TGCGCCAGCAGCCAAGAAACCCCTAGCGGAGTTACCTTCTACAATGAGCAGTTCTTC
TRBD1	TRBJ2-5	-	TRBV2	CASRDRGDETQYF	TGTGCCAGCAGGGACAGGGGAGACGAGACCCAGTACTTC
-	TRBJ1-4	-	TRBV5-1	CASSLVGGLGEKLFF	TGCGCCAGCAGCTTGGTGGGGGGGCTGGGTGAAAAACTGTTTTTT
TRBD2	TRBJ2-2	-	TRBV28	CASRSSSGSNTGELFF	TGTGCCAGCAGGTCATCTAGCGGAAGCAACACCGGGGAGCTGTTTTTT
TRBD1	TRBJ2-1	-	TRBV19	CASSSGTGVNEQFF	TGTGCCAGTAGTTCCGGGACAGGGGTTAATGAGCAGTTCTTC
-	TRBJ1-1	-	TRBV2	CASSTGTPLPFF	TGTGCCAGCAGTACCGGTACGCCGCTACCTTTCTTT
-	TRBJ2-7	-	TRBV5-4	CASSPGGDSYEQYF	TGTGCCAGCAGCCCCGGTGGAGACTCCTACGAGCAGTACTTC
TRBD1	TRBJ1-5	-	TRBV7-3	CASSLKGTGADQPQHF	TGTGCCAGCAGCTTAAAAGGGACAGGGGCCGATCAGCCCCAGCATTTT
-	TRBJ1-5	-	TRBV5-5	CASSFYSNQPQHF	TGTGCCAGCAGCTTTTATAGCAATCAGCCCCAGCATTTT
TRBD1	TRBJ1-1	-	TRBV18	CASSPGQGADTEAFF	TGTGCCAGCTCACCGGGACAGGGGGCGGACACTGAAGCTTTCTTT
-	TRBJ1-1	-	TRBV10-3	CAISENQGRVNTEAFF	TGTGCCATCAGTGAGAATCAGGGTAGAGTGAACACTGAAGCTTTCTTT
-	TRBJ2-7	few	TRBV4-3	CASSQGSTLSYEQYF	TGCGCCAGCAGCCAAGGTTCTACCCTCTCCTACGAGCAGTACTTC
TRBD1	TRBJ1-5	many	TRBV28	CASRPNDRDNQPQHF	TGTGCCAGCAGACCTAACGACAGGGACAATCAGCCCCAGCATTTT
TRBD2	TRBJ2-3	-	TRBV5-1	CASSLGLAGGATDTQYF	TGCGCCAGCAGCTTGGGACTAGCGGGAGGAGCCACAGATACGCAGTATTTT
TRBD2	TRBJ2-2	-	TRBV4-1	CASSQDREGGGAVGELFF	TGCGCCAGCAGCCAAGACCGGGAAGGCGGGGGGGCCGTCGGGGAGCTGTTTTTT
TRBD1	TRBJ1-5	-	TRBV28	CASRPEDRGNSNQPQHF	TGTGCCAGCAGGCCAGAAGACAGGGGTAATTCTAATCAGCCCCAGCATTTT
-	TRBJ2-7	-	TRBV7-9	CASSSAGEQYF	TGTGCCAGCAGCTCCGCGGGAGAGCAGTACTTC
TRBD2	TRBJ2-5	-	TRBV6-4	CASSELAGALQETQYF	TGTGCCAGCAGCGAGCTAGCGGGAGCCTTGCAAGAGACCCAGTACTTC
TRBD1	TRBJ1-5	-	TRBV4-1	CASSQKHRGNQPQHF	TGCGCCAGCAGCCAAAAGCACAGGGGGAATCAGCCCCAGCATTTT
TRBD2	TRBJ2-3	few	TRBV3-1/TRBV3-2	CASSPSTSGGSDTQYF	TGTGCCAGCAGCCCCTCGACTAGCGGGGGCTCAGATACGCAGTATTTT
-	TRBJ1-2	few	TRBV7-9	CASSFDSYGYTF	TGTGCCAGCAGCTTTGATAGCTATGGCTACACCTTC
-	TRBJ1-2	-	TRBV3-1/TRBV3-2	CASSQGTGRSGYTF	TGTGCCAGCAGCCAAGGAACCGGGAGAAGCGGCTACACCTTC
-	TRBJ1-6	-	TRBV5-4	CASSLDVGSSYNSPLHF	TGTGCCAGCAGCTTGGACGTGGGCAGCTCCTATAATTCACCCCTCCACTTT
-	TRBJ1-2	-	TRBV20-1	CSAGDGYTF	TGCAGTGCAGGGGATGGCTACACCTTC
-	TRBJ2-2	once	TRBV19	CASTGTSYTGELFF	TGTGCCAGCACAGGGACGTCCTACACCGGGGAGCTGTTTTTT
TRBD1	TRBJ2-5	-	TRBV19	CASSIRGRPQGETQYF	TGTGCCAGTAGTATCAGGGGGCGCCCCCAAGGAGAGACCCAGTACTTC
-	TRBJ2-7	-	TRBV19	CASSIRGRYEQYF	TGTGCCAGTAGTATCCGGGGGAGATACGAGCAGTACTTC
-	TRBJ2-3	-	TRBV10-2	CASWSDTQYF	TGCGCCAGCTGGAGCGATACGCAGTATTTT
-	TRBJ1-1	-	TRBV6-5	CASSYSSLWPEAFF	TGTGCCAGCAGTTACTCATCCCTGTGGCCTGAAGCTTTCTTT
-	TRBJ1-5	-	TRBV10-3	CAISESWGQAQHF	TGTGCCATCAGTGAGTCTTGGGGGCAGGCCCAGCATTTT
-	TRBJ2-7	few	TRBV4-2	CASSQDTPVPPYEQYF	TGTGCCAGCAGCCAAGATACGCCAGTGCCCCCCTACGAGCAGTACTTC
-	TRBJ1-1	-	TRBV5-5	CASSFSTFRAGEAEAFF	TGTGCCAGCAGCTTCAGTACCTTCCGGGCGGGAGAGGCTGAAGCTTTCTTT